This is a list of T cell receptor beta chains from one sample in a study of Ad26.COV2.S vaccination and SARS-CoV-2 variants. Produced via immunoSEQ multiplex PCR; TCRdb's table is partial and in-frame only. There are over 400,000 clones in the sample; roughly 90% occur only once, and 1.5% to 2% lies in the top ten. The specimen comprised peripheral blood, sampled in a trial of Ad26.COV2.S vaccine versus placebo. The receptors were gathered from a person aged 18-60 years who received the Ad26.COV2.S COVID-19 vaccine or a placebo. CDR3s include the opening cysteine and the closing phenylalanine or tryptophan. D genes are given only for firm matches. Clone size is shown for a subset of rows, as once, few, many or a class of expanded clone.

>NA|TRBV2|TRBJ2-5|NA
TGTGCCAGCAGTGAGTCGACAGAGCAAGAGACCCAGTACTTC
CASSESTEQETQYF
>NA|TRBV9|TRBJ2-7|NA
TGTGCCAGCAGCGTAGATATGGGGTCCGAGCAGTACTTC
CASSVDMGSEQYF
>NA|TRBV5-6|TRBJ2-7|NA
TGTGCCAGCAGCTTGTGGGTCAGGGCGGCCTACGAGCAGTACTTC
CASSLWVRAAYEQYF
>once|TRBV7-2|TRBJ1-1|NA
TGTGCCAGCAGCTTAGCTCAGAGCTTACCGAACACTGAAGCTTTCTTT
CASSLAQSLPNTEAFF
>NA|TRBV4-3|TRBJ1-6|TRBD1
TGCGCCAGCAGCCAATCAGGGGGCGGTAATTCACCCCTCCACTTT
CASSQSGGGNSPLHF
>NA|TRBV10-3|TRBJ2-7|TRBD1
TGTGCCATCAGAGCACCGGGACAGGGGTACGAGCAGTACTTC
CAIRAPGQGYEQYF
>NA|TRBV9|TRBJ2-2|NA
TGTGCCAGCAGCGTCAGGAGGAACACCGGGGAGCTGTTTTTT
CASSVRRNTGELFF
>NA|TRBV5-1|TRBJ2-3|TRBD2
TGCGCCAGCAGCTCCCCCAGGACTAGCGGGGGCCGTCTGATTATTACTTATACGCAGTATTTT
CASSSPRTSGGRLIITYTQYF
>NA|TRBV6-2/TRBV6-3|TRBJ1-5|NA
TGTGCCAGCAGCGCCCGGGTAACGATGGGCAATCAGCCCCAGCATTTT
CASSARVTMGNQPQHF
>NA|TRBV6-5|TRBJ1-2|TRBD1
TGTGCCAGCAGTTCCGCTCACAGGGGTGCTAACTATGGCTACACCTTC
CASSSAHRGANYGYTF
>NA|TRBV4-3|TRBJ2-3|NA
TGCGCCAGCAGCCAAGAGAGGGTGCGAACCGGTCTTATGGATACGCAGTATTTT
CASSQERVRTGLMDTQYF
>NA|TRBV12-3/TRBV12-4|TRBJ2-5|NA
TGTGCCAGCAGTTGGGCGGAAAAAGAGACCCAGTACTTC
CASSWAEKETQYF
>NA|TRBV19|TRBJ2-2|NA
TGTGCCAGTACCCACTGGAGGTCAGGGGACACCGGGGAGCTGTTTTTT
CASTHWRSGDTGELFF
>NA|TRBV19|TRBJ2-1|TRBD2
TGTGCCAGTACCTTGGGACTAGCGGGGCACAATGAGCAGTTCTTC
CASTLGLAGHNEQFF
>NA|TRBV25-1|TRBJ1-1|TRBD1
TGTGCCAGCAGTGTTGGGACAGGGAACACTGAAGCTTTCTTT
CASSVGTGNTEAFF
>NA|TRBV5-5|TRBJ1-1|NA
TGTGCCAGCAGCTTGATTGAAATACCCAACACTGAAGCTTTCTTT
CASSLIEIPNTEAFF
>NA|TRBV5-1|TRBJ2-3|NA
TGCGCCAGCAGCTTGGGAAGGATTAGCACAGATACGCAGTATTTT
CASSLGRISTDTQYF
>NA|TRBV11-2|TRBJ1-2|NA
TGTGCCAGCAGCTTAGAATCCATAAGGGGGGAGATTGAAGGCTACACCTTC
CASSLESIRGEIEGYTF
>few|TRBV18|TRBJ1-6|NA
TGTGCCAGCTCACCAAGCCTTGATAATTCACCCCTCCACTTT
CASSPSLDNSPLHF
>NA|TRBV24-1|TRBJ2-3|NA
TGTGCCACCAGTGACCCCGGGCGGAGTGTCTTCTTCACAGATACGCAGTATTTT
CATSDPGRSVFFTDTQYF
>NA|TRBV6-5|TRBJ1-6|NA
TGTGCCAGCAGGTCGGCAGCCCGCTCACCCCTCCACTTT
CASRSAARSPLHF
>NA|TRBV5-6|TRBJ1-5|NA
TGTGCCAGCAGCTTTTCCCGGGGGAATAGCAATCAGCCCCAGCATTTT
CASSFSRGNSNQPQHF
>NA|TRBV29-1|TRBJ2-7|NA
TGCAGCGTCCGACCCTCGGTCTACGAGCAGTACTTC
CSVRPSVYEQYF
>once|TRBV19|TRBJ1-4|NA
TGTGCCAGTAGTATAGGGAGGTGGGCTAATGAAAAACTGTTTTTT
CASSIGRWANEKLFF
>NA|TRBV6-6|TRBJ1-4|NA
TGTGCCAGCAGTCCCCGTCGCTTTAATCTGGGGAATGAAAAACTGTTTTTT
CASSPRRFNLGNEKLFF
>NA|TRBV7-9|TRBJ1-1|NA
TGTGCCAGCAGCCCGCCCACGAACACTGAAGCTTTCTTT
CASSPPTNTEAFF
>NA|TRBV4-3|TRBJ2-1|TRBD2
TGCGCCAGCAGCCAAGGCGGGGGGGCTGGGGAGCAGTTCTTC
CASSQGGGAGEQFF
>NA|TRBV30|TRBJ1-2|NA
TGTGCCTGGAGTCGGGGGCGCGCTAACTATGGCTACACCTTC
CAWSRGRANYGYTF
>NA|TRBV20-1|TRBJ2-3|TRBD2
TGCAGTGCTAGTTGGGGGAACAGACTAGCGGGGCCGACAGATACGCAGTATTTT
CSASWGNRLAGPTDTQYF
>NA|TRBV11-2|TRBJ2-5|TRBD2
TGTGCCAGCAGCTCGGAAAGGGGAGGGGAGACCCAGTACTTC
CASSSERGGETQYF
>NA|TRBV6-2/TRBV6-3|TRBJ2-1|NA
TGTGCCAGCAGTTACTCGGACAACAACAATGAGCAGTTCTTC
CASSYSDNNNEQFF
>NA|TRBV5-1|TRBJ2-4|TRBD1
TGCGCCAGCAGAACAGGGGATGGGGCCAAAAACATTCAGTACTTC
CASRTGDGAKNIQYF
>NA|TRBV7-9|TRBJ2-6|TRBD1
TGTGCCAGCAGCACTACACAGGGGTTAACCAACGTCCTGACTTTC
CASSTTQGLTNVLTF
>NA|TRBV7-9|TRBJ2-1|TRBD1
TGTGCCAGCAGCTTAAAACAGGGGGCAATGGAGCAGTTCTTC
CASSLKQGAMEQFF
>NA|TRBV7-8|TRBJ2-5|TRBD2
TGTGCCAGCAGCTCCGGTAGCGGGGCCGAGACCCAGTACTTC
CASSSGSGAETQYF
>NA|TRBV2|TRBJ1-4|NA
TGTGCCAGCAGTGAGGGTGGGCTACGCACTAATGAAAAACTGTTTTTT
CASSEGGLRTNEKLFF
>NA|TRBV5-6|TRBJ1-6|TRBD1
TGTGCCAGCAAAACCATGGCGGGACAGGGGATTTCACCCCTCCACTTT
CASKTMAGQGISPLHF
>NA|TRBV7-8|TRBJ2-3|NA
TGTGCCAGCAGCTTAGCTCGGTCAGATACGCAGTATTTT
CASSLARSDTQYF
>NA|TRBV6-6|TRBJ2-3|TRBD2
TGTGCCAGCAGTCGTCCGGGACTAGCGGGGGGTAGGGCCACAGATACGCAGTATTTT
CASSRPGLAGGRATDTQYF
>NA|TRBV3-1/TRBV3-2|TRBJ1-4|NA
TGTGCCAGCAGCCTCCGACGGGGGTCTGAAAAACTGTTTTTT
CASSLRRGSEKLFF
>NA|TRBV4-1|TRBJ1-4|TRBD1
TGCGCCAGCAGCCCCCAAGTGACCCAGGGGGCTGCTAATGAAAAACTGTTTTTT
CASSPQVTQGAANEKLFF
>NA|TRBV19|TRBJ1-4|NA
TGTGCCAGTAGTATCCAAGCAGCAACTAATGAAAAACTGTTTTTT
CASSIQAATNEKLFF
>NA|TRBV7-9|TRBJ2-7|NA
TGTGCCAGCAGACCCCACTCCTACTACGAGCAGTACTTC
CASRPHSYYEQYF
>NA|TRBV5-8|TRBJ2-2|TRBD2
TGTGCCAGCAGCTTTGTCCTAGCGGGCCGGCCCGGGGAGCTGTTTTTT
CASSFVLAGRPGELFF
>NA|TRBV11-2|TRBJ1-2|NA
TGTGCCAGCAGCTTAGAGTGGGTCGGGCGGGGTGCCTATGGCTACACCTTC
CASSLEWVGRGAYGYTF
>NA|TRBV21-1|TRBJ2-7|NA
TGTGCCAGCAGCATCGGGTGGGACAGACCCTACGAGCAGTACTTC
CASSIGWDRPYEQYF
>NA|TRBV6-2/TRBV6-3|TRBJ1-3|NA
TGTGCCAGCAGCACCCGGGACACTGGAAACACCATATATTTT
CASSTRDTGNTIYF
>NA|TRBV6-1|TRBJ2-3|NA
TGTGCCAGCAGTGGGGCTCGGGCCTGGACATATTCCACAGATACGCAGTATTTT
CASSGARAWTYSTDTQYF
>NA|TRBV7-9|TRBJ1-1|NA
TGTGCCAGCAGCTTAGTACGTGGGAACACTGAAGCTTTCTTT
CASSLVRGNTEAFF
>NA|TRBV19|TRBJ1-2|NA
TGTGCCAGTAGTATTGGAGCAGGGAACTATGGCTACACCTTC
CASSIGAGNYGYTF
>few|TRBV7-9|TRBJ2-5|NA
TGTGCCAGCAGCGACTGGGGGCTACAAGAGACCCAGTACTTC
CASSDWGLQETQYF